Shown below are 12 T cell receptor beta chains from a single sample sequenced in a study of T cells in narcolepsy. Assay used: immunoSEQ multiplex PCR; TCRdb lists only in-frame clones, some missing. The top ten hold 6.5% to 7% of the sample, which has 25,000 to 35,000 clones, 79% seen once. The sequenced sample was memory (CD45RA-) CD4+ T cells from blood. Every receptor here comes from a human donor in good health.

The CDR3 spells CASSPRTRGLQETQYF. CDR3 DNA sequence: TGTGCCAGCAGCCCGAGGACGCGGGGCCTCCAAGAGACCCAGTACTTC. The J gene is TRBJ2-5, the V gene TRBV14; D possibly corresponds to TRBD2 (6 bases). CDR1 is SGHDN, CDR2 FVKESK, per germline. V dropped 4 bases and J dropped 1 base, with 16 bases sitting between them. The CDR3 totals 16 residues. The full variable domain, rest sourced from reference TRBV14 and TRBJ2-5, is EAGVTQFPSHSVIEKGQTVTLRCDPISGHDNLYWYRRVMGKEIKFLLHFVKESKQDESGMPNNRFLAERTGGTYSTLKVQPAELEDSGVYFCASSPRTRGLQETQYFGPGTRLLVL.

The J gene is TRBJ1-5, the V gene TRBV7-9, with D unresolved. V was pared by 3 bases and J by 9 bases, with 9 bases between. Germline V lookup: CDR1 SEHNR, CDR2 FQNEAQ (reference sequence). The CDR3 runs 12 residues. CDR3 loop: CASSFLSGPQHF. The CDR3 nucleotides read TGTGCCAGCAGCTTTTTATCTGGGCCCCAGCATTTT. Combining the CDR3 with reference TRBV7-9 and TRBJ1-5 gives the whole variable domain DTGVSQNPRHKITKRGQNVTFRCDPISEHNRLYWYRQTLGQGPEFLTYFQNEAQLEKSRLLSDRFSAERPKGSFSTLEIQRTEQGDSAMYLCASSFLSGPQHFGDGTRLSIL.

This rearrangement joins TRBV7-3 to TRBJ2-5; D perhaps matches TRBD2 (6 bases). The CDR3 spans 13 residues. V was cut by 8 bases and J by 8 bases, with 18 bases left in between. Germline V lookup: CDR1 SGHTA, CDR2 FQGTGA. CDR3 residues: CASGFGGDETQYF. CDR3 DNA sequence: TGTGCCAGCGGGTTCGGCGGGGATGAAACCCAGTACTTC.

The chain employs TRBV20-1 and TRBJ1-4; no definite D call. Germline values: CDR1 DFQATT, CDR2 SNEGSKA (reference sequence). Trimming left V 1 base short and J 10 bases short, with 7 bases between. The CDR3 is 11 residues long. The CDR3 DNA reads TGCAGTGCTAGAGCAGTCAGAAAACTGTTTTTT. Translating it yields CSARAVRKLFF.

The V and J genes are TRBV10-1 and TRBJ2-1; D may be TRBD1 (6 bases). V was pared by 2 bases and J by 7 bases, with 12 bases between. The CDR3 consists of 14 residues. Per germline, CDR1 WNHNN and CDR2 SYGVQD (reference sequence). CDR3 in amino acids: CASSESVRGNEQFF. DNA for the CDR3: TGCGCCAGCAGTGAGAGCGTAAGGGGGAATGAGCAGTTCTTC.

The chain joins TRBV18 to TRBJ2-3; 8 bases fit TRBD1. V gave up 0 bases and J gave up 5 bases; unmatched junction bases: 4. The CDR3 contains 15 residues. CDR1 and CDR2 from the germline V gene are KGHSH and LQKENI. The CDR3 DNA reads TGTGCCAGCTCACCACCGGGGACAGGAGGAGATACGCAGTATTTT. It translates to CASSPPGTGGDTQYF.

The DNA for the CDR3 is TGTGCCAGCAGTACGGCCTACAGGGGCGATGGCTACACCTTC. Translated, it gives CASSTAYRGDGYTF. The V call is TRBV28, the J call TRBJ1-2, with 7 bases fitting TRBD1. The CDR3 length is 14 residues. Per the germline V gene, CDR1 is MDHEN and CDR2 is SYDVKM. The V and J ends lost 5 bases and 6 bases, in that order; junction bases with no gene match: 9.

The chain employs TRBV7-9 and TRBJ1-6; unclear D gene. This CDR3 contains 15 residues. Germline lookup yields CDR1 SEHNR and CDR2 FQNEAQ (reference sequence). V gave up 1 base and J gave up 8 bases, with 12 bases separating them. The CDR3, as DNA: TGTGCCAGCAGCTTAGGACGAGGCAGCGATTCACCCCTCCACTTT. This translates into CASSLGRGSDSPLHF.

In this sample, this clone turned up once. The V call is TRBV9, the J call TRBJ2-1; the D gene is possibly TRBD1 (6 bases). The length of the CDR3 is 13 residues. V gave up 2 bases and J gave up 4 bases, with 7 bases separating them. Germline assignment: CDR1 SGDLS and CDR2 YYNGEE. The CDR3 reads CASSVGQYNEQFF. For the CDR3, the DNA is TGTGCCAGCAGCGTCGGACAGTACAATGAGCAGTTCTTC.

CDR3 bases: TGTGCCAGCAGCTTGGGTTCTAGCGGGAGTCGCACAGATACGCAGTATTTT. This codes for CASSLGSSGSRTDTQYF. The rearrangement links TRBV7-9 to TRBJ2-3; TRBD2 agrees at 10 bases. Germline V gives CDR1 SEHNR, CDR2 FQNEAQ (reference sequence). V gave up 3 bases and J gave up 1 base; unmatched junction bases: 7. There are 17 residues in the CDR3.

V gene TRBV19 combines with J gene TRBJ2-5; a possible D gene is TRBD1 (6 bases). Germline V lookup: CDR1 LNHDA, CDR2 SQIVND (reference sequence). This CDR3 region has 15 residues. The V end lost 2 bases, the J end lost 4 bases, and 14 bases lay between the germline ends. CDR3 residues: CASSINPQGRETQYF. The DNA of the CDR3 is TGTGCCAGTAGTATAAATCCGCAGGGGCGAGAGACCCAGTACTTC.

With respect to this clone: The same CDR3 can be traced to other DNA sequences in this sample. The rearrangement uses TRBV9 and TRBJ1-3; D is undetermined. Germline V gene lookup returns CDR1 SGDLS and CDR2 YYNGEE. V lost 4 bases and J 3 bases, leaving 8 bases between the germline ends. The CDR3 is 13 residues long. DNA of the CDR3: TGTGCCAGCAGCTATGGGGATGGAAACACCATATATTTT. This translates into CASSYGDGNTIYF. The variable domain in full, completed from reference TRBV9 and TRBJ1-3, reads DSGVTQTPKHLITATGQRVTLRCSPRSGDLSVYWYQQSLDQGLQFLIQYYNGEERAKGNILERFSAQQFPDLHSELNLSSLELGDSALYFCASSYGDGNTIYFGEGSWLTVV.